Sequencing of this TCR beta chain was carried out in a study of cytomegalovirus exposure and HLA in healthy donors. About the study: Later, an analysis reported that the 95 to 150 validation repertoires had used the same platform as the approximately 690 first-cohort repertoires.

The CDR3 contains 15 residues. V lost 5 bases, J lost 5 bases, and 16 bases lay in between. Germline values: CDR1 MNHEY, CDR2 SMNVEV (reference sequence). Data came from immunoSEQ multiplex PCR; TCRdb stores just in-frame clones and leaves some out. The sample records about 200,000 clones, 84% being singletons. Sequenced input: PBMCs. The genes are TRBV27 and TRBJ2-1; D is possibly TRBD1 (5 bases). The TCR originated in a woman aged 25 to 39 in good health and CMV-seropositive. CDR3 nucleotides: TGTGCCAGCAGTCCCCAGGGCCAAATAAACAATGAGCAGTTCTTC. Translated: CASSPQGQINNEQFF.